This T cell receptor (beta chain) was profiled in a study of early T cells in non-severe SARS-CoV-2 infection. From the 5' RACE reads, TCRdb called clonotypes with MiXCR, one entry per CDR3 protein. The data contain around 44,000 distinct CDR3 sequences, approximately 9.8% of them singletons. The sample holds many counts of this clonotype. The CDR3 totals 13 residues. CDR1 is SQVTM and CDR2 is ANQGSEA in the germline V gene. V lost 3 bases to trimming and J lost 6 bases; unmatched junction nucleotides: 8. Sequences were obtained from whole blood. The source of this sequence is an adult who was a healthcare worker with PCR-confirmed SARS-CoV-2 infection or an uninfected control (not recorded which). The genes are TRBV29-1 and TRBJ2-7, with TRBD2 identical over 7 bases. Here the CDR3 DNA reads TGCAGCGTTGAGGGAGGGCTGGTGAGCGAGCAGTACTTC. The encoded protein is CSVEGGLVSEQYF.